The following is a T cell receptor (beta chain) sequence with its context. The data derive from a study of blood T cell repertoires in COVID-19. Study in general: The study drew acute and convalescent COVID-19 samples from the United States, Italy and Spain.

The length of the CDR3 is 18 residues. The V gene end was trimmed by 2 bases and the J gene end by 1 base; junction bases not matched to a gene: 11. Germline CDR1 MNHEY, CDR2 SVGEGT. Original analysis: Researchers report that nucleated cell counts were estimated from reference gene primer amplification. Profiled with immunoSEQ multiplex PCR; TCRdb holds only in-frame clones, not every one. That table furnishes V, J and clone size, whereas the DNA furnished D and trimming. The top ten hold 0.7% to 0.9% of the sample, which has some 200,000 clones, 80% to 90% seen once. This TCR was recovered from a woman aged 18-29 years who had recovered from COVID-19. The chain is built from TRBV6-2 or TRBV6-3 and TRBJ1-1, with TRBD1 matching 9 bases. The material sequenced was peripheral blood. CDR3 amino acids: CASSYLPGTGRQNTEAFF. The CDR3 DNA follows: TGTGCCAGCAGTTACCTCCCCGGGACAGGGCGCCAGAACACTGAAGCTTTCTTT.